This T cell receptor beta chain was recorded in a study of T cell responses to AZD1222 COVID-19 vaccine. This table comes from immunoSEQ multiplex PCR, and its TCRdb copy is limited to in-frame clones, with some not included. The top ten hold around 1.7% of the sample, which has 120,000 to 150,000 clones, approximately 89% seen once. The length of the CDR3 is 15 residues. The germline V gene has CDR1 LGHNA and CDR2 YNFKEQ. Unmatched junction bases numbered 5, after V lost 0 bases and J lost 6 bases. This receptor was obtained from an adult who received the AZD1222 COVID-19 vaccine. J is TRBJ2-1 and V is TRBV4-2, with TRBD1 matching 7 bases. The sequencing here drew on peripheral blood, taken 28 days after the second AZD1222 dose. The CDR3: CASSQDRGFGNEQFF. CDR3 in DNA: TGTGCCAGCAGCCAAGACAGGGGGTTTGGCAATGAGCAGTTCTTC.